The entry below describes one T cell receptor beta chain. The CDR3 runs to 15 residues. CDR1 is ENHRY and CDR2 is SYGVKD in the germline V gene. V trimming: 11 bases; J trimming: 1 base; junction bases outside the gene matches: 10. The source of the sample is a study of technical replicates of blood from several donors. Assay: immunoSEQ multiplex PCR; the TCRdb copy retains only in-frame clones and omits some. The repertoire has about 59,000 clones, around 93% of them found once; the top ten carry approximately 4%. Sequencing was performed on PBMCs. This chain links TRBV10-3 with TRBJ1-3; 8 bases agree with TRBD1. This TCR derives from a human donor in good health. Some clones in this sample may be carry-over from other donors' samples. Here the CDR3 DNA reads TGTGCCGCTCGGGCGGGACAGGAATCTGGAAACACCATATATTTT. Its translation: CAARAGQESGNTIYF.